This TCR beta chain appears in the sequencing data of a study of control samples from healthy donors and cancer patients. The length of the CDR3 is 17 residues. CDR1 and CDR2 (germline): KGHSY, FQNENV. Trimming shortened V by 0 bases and J by 0 bases, and 12 bases separated the two germline ends. Measured with immunoSEQ multiplex PCR; TCRdb has only the in-frame clones, and not every one. The sample shows about 94,000 clones, about nine tenths of them seen only once. The TCR originated in a woman between 18 and 30 years old in good health. The chain couples TRBV16 to TRBJ1-3, with D unresolved. Material for sequencing was blood. CDR3 region: CASSQSAGIYSGNTIYF. As DNA, the CDR3 is TGTGCCAGCAGCCAATCGGCAGGTATATACTCTGGAAACACCATATATTTT.